These 27 T cell receptor beta chains were sequenced from one sample in a study of blood T cell repertoires in COVID-19. Assay used: immunoSEQ multiplex PCR; TCRdb lists only in-frame clones, some missing. The profile shows some 340,000 clones, about 89% of them singletons. Material for sequencing was PBMCs or T cells enriched from blood (not recorded which). All receptors come from a woman in her twenties or thirties who had recovered from COVID-19.

The chain combines TRBV19 with TRBJ1-3, with no clear D. The V gene lost 5 bases and the J gene lost 4 bases, with 15 bases spanning the gap. The CDR3 runs 15 residues. Germline values: CDR1 LNHDA, CDR2 SQIVND (reference sequence). CDR3 amino acids: CASSFKPGAGNTIYF. The CDR3 DNA reads as TGTGCCAGTAGTTTCAAGCCGGGAGCCGGAAACACCATATATTTT.

The V gene is TRBV3-1 (or the pseudogene TRBV3-2), the J gene TRBJ2-5; no definite D call. Per the germline V gene, CDR1 is LGHDT and CDR2 is YNNKEL (reference sequence). CDR3 size: 15 residues. V was cut by 0 bases and J by 2 bases, with 10 bases left in between. The CDR3 here is CASSQDEARQETQYF. The CDR3 nucleotides are TGTGCCAGCAGCCAAGATGAGGCCCGACAAGAGACCCAGTACTTC.

The J gene is TRBJ2-6, the V gene TRBV5-1, with TRBD2 matching 7 bases. Germline V gene lookup returns CDR1 SGHRS and CDR2 YFSETQ. The CDR3 spans 16 residues. J lost 2 bases, V lost 7 bases, and 9 bases had no gene match. CDR3 nucleotides: TGCGCCAGCTCAGGGAGGGGTCGGACTGGGGCCAACGTCCTGACTTTC. This gives the protein CASSGRGRTGANVLTF.

CDR3 in DNA: TGTGCCAGCAGCTTGGCAGCCGGGGTGAAGAACACTGAAGCTTTCTTT. Translation gives CASSLAAGVKNTEAFF. The chain joins TRBV5-6 to TRBJ1-1; D is uncertain. The CDR3 is 16 residues long. V shed 0 bases and J shed 1 base, with 13 bases lying between them. The germline CDR1 and CDR2 sequences are SGHDT and YYEEEE.

This chain uses TRBV6-5 with TRBJ1-1; D may be TRBD1 (5 bases). This CDR3 has 14 residues. Germline-derived CDR1 and CDR2 are MNHEY and SVGAGI. V was cut by 5 bases and J by 4 bases, with 14 bases left in between. The CDR3 region has the DNA TGTGCCAGCAGTCAGGGTCGGGGGAGCACTGAAGCTTTCTTT. This translates into CASSQGRGSTEAFF.

The gene calls are TRBV5-6 and TRBJ1-4, with unresolved D. The CDR3 runs to 13 residues. V was pared by 0 bases and J by 7 bases, with 7 bases between. Germline CDR1 is SGHDT and CDR2 is YYEEEE. CDR3 protein: CASSLGRREKLFF. CDR3 bases: TGTGCCAGCAGCTTGGGCAGGCGTGAAAAACTGTTTTTT.

This clone was detected only once. The chain has TRBV30 and TRBJ2-1, with D perhaps TRBD1 or TRBD2 (5 bases each). CDR1 GTSNPN and CDR2 SVGIG come from the germline V gene (reference sequence). V was cut by 5 bases and J by 2 bases, with 13 bases left in between. The CDR3 extends over 14 amino acids. CDR3 nucleotide sequence: TGTGCCTGGGACAGAACCGGGACCTACAATGAGCAGTTCTTC. Protein product: CAWDRTGTYNEQFF. Full variable domain (remainder filled in from reference TRBV30 and TRBJ2-1): SQTIHQWPATLVQPVGSPLSLECTVEGTSNPNLYWYRQAAGRGLQLLFYSVGIGQISSEVPQNLSASRPQDRQFILSSKKLLLSDSGFYLCAWDRTGTYNEQFFGPGTRLTVL.

The genes are TRBV12-5 and TRBJ1-3; D is perhaps TRBD1 (6 bases). The germline gives CDR1 LGHNT, CDR2 FRNRAP. CDR3 length: 17 residues. V lost 4 bases and J 3 bases, leaving 19 bases between the germline ends. CDR3 bases: TGTGCTAGTGGTTACCCGGGAGGACAGATATATGGAAACACCATATATTTT. Protein product: CASGYPGGQIYGNTIYF.

This clone was seen just once. This chain connects TRBV24-1 to TRBJ2-3; 9 bases match TRBD2. From germline, CDR1 is KGHDR and CDR2 SFDVKD. The CDR3 sequence is 15 residues long. The trim removed 4 bases at V and 3 bases at J, leaving 4 bases unmatched. DNA of the CDR3: TGTGCCACCAGTGAATTAGCGGGGGATACAGATACGCAGTATTTT. This gives the protein CATSELAGDTDTQYF.

The chain is built from TRBV7-8 and TRBJ2-3, with TRBD2 matching 7 bases. J lost 0 bases, V lost 2 bases, and 5 bases had no gene match. Germline CDR1 is SGHVS and CDR2 is FQNEAQ. This CDR3 comprises 16 residues. In nucleotides, the CDR3 is TGTGCCAGCAGCTTACTAGCGGCAATTAGCACAGATACGCAGTATTTT. This translates into CASSLLAAISTDTQYF.

The chain links TRBV5-6 to TRBJ2-7, with D possibly TRBD2 on 5 matching bases. The CDR3 is 13 residues long. CDR1 and CDR2 (germline): SGHDT, YYEEEE. Trimming pared 5 bases from V and 2 bases from J, leaving 11 bases between. The CDR3 DNA reads as TGTGCCAGCAGTGAGGGATCCCCCTACGAGCAGTACTTC. This translates into CASSEGSPYEQYF.

The gene calls are TRBV6-1 and TRBJ1-2; unclear D gene. Germline CDR1 MNHNS, CDR2 SASEGT. This CDR3 has 15 residues. With 1 base removed from V and 8 bases from J, the gap between germline ends came to 17 bases. As DNA, the CDR3 is TGTGCCAGCAGTGAAGATGGCTGGCGGGTTCCAGGCTACACCTTC. The encoded protein is CASSEDGWRVPGYTF.

This clone was recorded only once. The chain combines TRBV7-3 with TRBJ1-6; a possible D gene is TRBD1 (6 bases). Trimming removed 5 bases from V and 10 bases from J, with 18 bases in between. CDR1 and CDR2 from the germline V gene are SGHTA and FQGTGA. The CDR3 has 15 residues. The CDR3 sequence: CASSHEQGWGSPLHF. DNA of the CDR3: TGTGCCAGCAGCCACGAACAGGGATGGGGGTCACCCCTCCACTTT.

The chain employs TRBV11-2 and TRBJ2-7, with 10 bases that match TRBD1. CDR1 SGHAT and CDR2 FQNNGV come from the germline V gene. The CDR3 is 16 residues long. V was clipped by 4 bases and J by 2 bases; unmatched bases: 8. The CDR3 coding sequence is TGTGCCAGCAGCTCTGGGACAGGGGTGAAAACCTACGAGCAGTACTTC. It encodes CASSSGTGVKTYEQYF. Based on the CDR3 plus reference TRBV11-2 and TRBJ2-7, the full variable domain is EAGVAQSPRYKIIEKRQSVAFWCNPISGHATLYWYQQILGQGPKLLIQFQNNGVVDDSQLPKDRFSAERLKGVDSTLKIQPAKLEDSAVYLCASSSGTGVKTYEQYFGPGTRLTVT.

In its sample, this clone was seen once. The rearrangement links TRBV10-3 to TRBJ2-7, with a weak D call TRBD1 (7 bases). V was clipped by 7 bases and J by 1 base, with 14 bases between them. The CDR3 has 14 amino acids. Germline CDR1 is ENHRY and CDR2 is SYGVKD. CDR3 sequence: CAITKQGGSYEQYF. The CDR3 nucleotides read TGTGCCATCACCAAGCAGGGGGGATCCTACGAGCAGTACTTC.

The V call is TRBV28, the J call TRBJ1-1; D is ambiguous. V lost 3 bases, J lost 1 base, and 9 bases lay in between. CDR3 length: 14 amino acids. CDR1 is MDHEN and CDR2 is SYDVKM in the germline V gene. This chain's CDR3 is CASSFIRPNTEAFF. In DNA, the CDR3 is TGTGCCAGCAGTTTTATCAGGCCGAACACTGAAGCTTTCTTT. Full variable domain (remainder filled in from reference TRBV28 and TRBJ1-1): DVKVTQSSRYLVKRTGEKVFLECVQDMDHENMFWYRQDPGLGLRLIYFSYDVKMKEKGDIPEGYSVSREKKERFSLILESASTNQTSMYLCASSFIRPNTEAFFGQGTRLTVV.

The rearrangement links TRBV12-3 or TRBV12-4 to TRBJ1-1; the D is unclear. The CDR3 extends over 13 amino acids. Trimming pared 6 bases from V and 11 bases from J, leaving 19 bases between. CDR3 residues: CASSRSAGSLAFF. As DNA, the CDR3 is TGTGCCAGCAGCCGAAGTGCAGGATCTCTGGCTTTCTTT.

V usage is TRBV7-6 and J usage is TRBJ1-1; 8 nucleotides line up with TRBD1. V dropped 2 bases and J dropped 0; count of bases not matched to a gene: 8. The CDR3 contains 17 residues. Germline CDR1 is SGHVS and CDR2 is FNYEAQ. The CDR3 bases are TGTGCCAGCAGCTTAAGACAGGGGCTGAGTGTGAACACTGAAGCTTTCTTT. It specifies CASSLRQGLSVNTEAFF.

This chain uses TRBV13 with TRBJ2-7, with 7 bases aligning to TRBD1. Per the germline V gene, CDR1 is PRHDT and CDR2 is FYEKMQ (reference sequence). V gave up 4 bases and J gave up 4 bases; unmatched junction bases: 4. CDR3 length: 13 residues. The chain's CDR3 is CASSSEDRYEQYF. CDR3 DNA sequence: TGTGCCAGCAGCTCCGAGGACAGGTACGAGCAGTACTTC. The full variable domain, with the rest looked up from reference TRBV13 and TRBJ2-7, is AAGVIQSPRHLIKEKRETATLKCYPIPRHDTVYWYQQGPGQDPQFLISFYEKMQSDKGSIPDRFSAQQFSDYHSELNMSSLELGDSALYFCASSSEDRYEQYFGPGTRLTVT.

The chain employs TRBV4-3 and TRBJ1-4; 10 bases match TRBD1. From germline, CDR1 is LGHNA and CDR2 YSLEER. The CDR3 loop spans 17 amino acids. The junction had 6 bases not matched to a gene; V was cut back by 0 bases and J by 5 bases. CDR3 sequence: CASSQDPKGQGNEKLFF. In nucleotides, the CDR3 is TGCGCCAGCAGCCAAGATCCGAAGGGACAGGGGAATGAAAAACTGTTTTTT.

Comments on this clone: The same CDR3 is also encoded by other DNA sequences in this sample. This chain uses TRBV7-2 with TRBJ2-1; possibly TRBD1 for D (5 bases). Germline loops: CDR1 SGHTA, CDR2 FQGNSA. The CDR3 runs 15 residues. V was pared by 2 bases and J by 0 bases, with 8 bases between. The CDR3 spells CASSLQGSSYNEQFF. The CDR3 DNA reads as TGTGCCAGCAGCTTACAGGGTAGCTCCTACAATGAGCAGTTCTTC.

V gene TRBV4-1 combines with J gene TRBJ2-3; TRBD2 matches at 7 bases. V dropped 4 bases and J dropped 2; count of bases not matched to a gene: 9. From germline, CDR1 is MGHRA and CDR2 YSYEKL. The CDR3 runs to 16 residues. The CDR3 nucleotides are TGCGCCAGCAGCCCCCCAGACCGGGAGGACACAGATACGCAGTATTTT. Translated, it gives CASSPPDREDTDTQYF.

The chain couples TRBV28 to TRBJ1-2; D may be TRBD1 (6 bases). The germline V gene has CDR1 MDHEN and CDR2 SYDVKM. V dropped 4 bases and J dropped 2 bases, with 14 bases sitting between them. The CDR3 contains 15 residues. This chain's CDR3 is CASSSWGGLNYGYTF. CDR3 bases: TGTGCCAGCAGTTCTTGGGGGGGGCTAAACTATGGCTACACCTTC.

With respect to this clone: Within the sample, other DNA sequences also encode this same CDR3. This CDR3 reads CASSRGGTDTQYF. CDR3 DNA sequence: TGTGCCAGCAGCCGGGGGGGCACAGATACGCAGTATTTT. This chain joins TRBV7-3 and TRBJ2-3, with TRBD2 identical over 7 bases. CDR1 SGHTA and CDR2 FQGTGA come from the germline V gene. This CDR3 spans 13 amino acids. With 5 bases clipped from V and 1 base from J, the junction kept 0 bases outside the gene matches.

The V and J genes are TRBV19 and TRBJ1-2; possible D gene TRBD1, 6 bases. CDR3 size: 13 residues. The ends were cut back, 10 bases at V and 2 bases at J, with 14 bases in the middle. CDR1 and CDR2 from the germline V gene are LNHDA and SQIVND (reference sequence). CDR3 sequence reads: CATLRGHNYGYTF. CDR3 DNA sequence: TGTGCCACCTTAAGGGGACACAACTATGGCTACACCTTC.

Points on this clone: In the same sample, other DNA sequences code for this CDR3. The J gene is TRBJ1-1, the V gene TRBV5-5; the D is unclear. This CDR3 region has 14 residues. The V gene's germline CDR1 is SGHKS and CDR2 YYEKEE (reference sequence). Trimming pared 0 bases from V and 5 bases from J, leaving 11 bases between. CDR3 nucleotide sequence: TGTGCCAGCAGCTTGGCGCCGGGAGGTACTGAAGCTTTCTTT. Its translation is CASSLAPGGTEAFF.

This chain's CDR3 is CASSDRGQRYGYTF. The CDR3 DNA sequence: TGTGCCAGCAGTGATCGGGGACAGAGGTATGGCTACACCTTC. The chain combines TRBV2 with TRBJ1-2; 7 positions agree with TRBD1. The CDR3 loop spans 14 amino acids. The germline gives CDR1 SNHLY, CDR2 FYNNEI. J gave up 5 bases and V 3 bases, and 6 bases lay outside the gene matches.